One and the same sample provided the 23 T cell receptor beta chains below, sequenced in a study of T cells after yellow fever vaccination. TCRdb processed the 5' RACE reads anew with MiXCR; each CDR3 protein has one entry. The sample consists of 400,000 or so distinct CDR3 sequences, more than 9% of them appearing once. Sequencing used PBMCs, obtained on the day of the first yellow fever vaccination. The receptors shown here come from a man aged 18 to 29 who received the YFV17D yellow fever vaccine.

In this sample, this clonotype turned up a few times. V usage is TRBV2 and J usage is TRBJ2-2, with D perhaps TRBD1 (7 bases). V was trimmed by 7 bases and J by 4 bases, leaving 10 bases between them. Germline CDR1 SNHLY, CDR2 FYNNEI. The CDR3 is made up of 13 amino acids. Here the CDR3 reads CASMQGGTGELFF. CDR3 nucleotides: TGTGCCAGCATGCAGGGGGGCACCGGGGAGCTGTTTTTT.

This clonotype showed up just a few times. The chain recombines TRBV18 with TRBJ1-3; 8 nucleotides line up with TRBD1. V lost 1 base to trimming and J lost 3 bases; unmatched junction nucleotides: 5. Germline loops: CDR1 KGHSH, CDR2 LQKENI. CDR3 length: 16 residues. CDR3 sequence reads: CASSPLDREYGNTIYF. The CDR3 nucleotides read TGTGCCAGCTCACCACTGGACAGGGAATATGGAAACACCATATATTTT.

This clonotype was seen a handful of times. In DNA form, the CDR3 reads TGTGCCAGCAGCCGGGCGTCTTCTGCTGAAGCTTTCTTT. Protein: CASSRASSAEAFF. The J gene is TRBJ1-1, the V gene TRBV14; D call uncertain. Germline CDR1 is SGHDN and CDR2 is FVKESK. Trimming shortened V by 4 bases and J by 6 bases, and 12 bases separated the two germline ends. This CDR3 has 13 residues.

This clonotype was observed a handful of times. The chain employs TRBV12-3 or TRBV12-4 and TRBJ2-1, with 14 bases matching TRBD2. The CDR3 is 15 amino acids. V shed 8 bases, J shed 10 bases, and the junction held 10 bases outside the gene matches. The CDR3 loop reads CASSTPGLAGVEQFF. DNA of the CDR3: TGTGCCAGCTCTACACCGGGACTAGCGGGGGTGGAGCAGTTCTTC.

The J gene is TRBJ2-7, the V gene TRBV10-3; the D gene is possibly TRBD2 (6 bases). V dropped 9 bases and J dropped 5 bases, with 17 bases sitting between them. This CDR3 contains 13 residues. Germline V lookup: CDR1 ENHRY, CDR2 SYGVKD. The DNA for the CDR3 is TGTGCCATAGGGACTCTACTACGTCACGAGCAGTACTTC. This codes for CAIGTLLRHEQYF.

The rearrangement joins TRBV27 to TRBJ2-1; 7 bases are shared with TRBD2. Trimming cost V 8 bases and J 2 bases; bases outside gene matches: 6. The CDR3 totals 14 residues. Germline V gene lookup returns CDR1 MNHEY and CDR2 SMNVEV (reference sequence). The CDR3 here is CASWRGGTYNEQFF. The CDR3 nucleotides read TGTGCCAGCTGGCGCGGGGGAACCTACAATGAGCAGTTCTTC.

This clonotype appeared a few times. The chain links TRBV5-1 to TRBJ1-1; the match to TRBD1 covers 7 bases. This CDR3 has 16 amino acids. Germline loops: CDR1 SGHRS, CDR2 YFSETQ. V lost 5 bases and J lost 0; bases outside the gene matches: 10. The CDR3 DNA is TGCGCCAGCAGGCGTACCGGGACAGACATGAACACTGAAGCTTTCTTT. This sequence encodes CASRRTGTDMNTEAFF.

This clonotype was found a few times. The chain employs TRBV10-3 and TRBJ1-6; 7 bases align to TRBD1. CDR3 size: 17 residues. Germline CDR1 is ENHRY and CDR2 is SYGVKD. After removal of 4 bases from V and 2 bases from J, the junction contained 8 bases not matched to a gene. The DNA for the CDR3 is TGTGCCATCAGTGGAGCGACAGGGAACACCTATAATTCACCCCTCCACTTT. Its protein is CAISGATGNTYNSPLHF.

This clonotype has at least ten counts. V is TRBV29-1 and J is TRBJ1-1; D remains ambiguous. V was pared by 0 bases and J by 8 bases, with 4 bases between. CDR3 length: 10 amino acids. CDR1 is SQVTM and CDR2 is ANQGSEA in the germline V gene. CDR3 sequence reads: CSVEDREAFF. The CDR3 nucleotides are TGCAGCGTTGAAGATCGGGAAGCTTTCTTT.

This clonotype was seen more than once but under ten times. V gene TRBV20-1 combines with J gene TRBJ2-1, with TRBD2 matching over 8 bases. The CDR3 has 14 amino acids. Per germline, CDR1 DFQATT and CDR2 SNEGSKA (reference sequence). The CDR3 nucleotides read TGCAGCCGCGGGCGTGCGGGGGGTTACAATGAGCAGTTCTTC. It specifies CSRGRAGGYNEQFF.

The rearrangement uses TRBV5-4 and TRBJ1-1, with D unresolved. V was pared by 4 bases and J by 1 base, with 14 bases between. CDR1 SGHNT and CDR2 YYREEE come from the germline V gene (reference sequence). The length of the CDR3 is 15 residues. CDR3 sequence reads: CASSPGIRWNTEAFF. The CDR3 DNA follows: TGTGCCAGCAGCCCTGGGATCCGCTGGAACACTGAAGCTTTCTTT.

In this sample, this clonotype turned up many times. V gene TRBV4-2 combines with J gene TRBJ2-7; 11 positions match TRBD2. After removal of 1 base from V and 2 bases from J, the junction contained 7 bases not matched to a gene. The CDR3 totals 17 residues. Germline assignment: CDR1 LGHNA and CDR2 YNFKEQ. The DNA for the CDR3 is TGTGCCAGCAGCCAAGCCGCCCATAGCGGGGGGGCCTACGAGCAGTACTTC. It translates to CASSQAAHSGGAYEQYF.

V gene TRBV5-1 combines with J gene TRBJ2-1, with 9 bases identical to TRBD1. Germline assignment: CDR1 SGHRS and CDR2 YFSETQ. V gave up 3 bases and J gave up 4 bases; unmatched junction bases: 5. The CDR3 runs to 15 residues. CDR3 DNA sequence: TGCGCCAGCAGCTCAGGACAGGGGTTTTACAATGAGCAGTTCTTC. Residues: CASSSGQGFYNEQFF.

This clonotype was counted between two and nine times. The junction departs from germline at one end; a sequencing error may be responsible. The chain has TRBV28 and TRBJ2-1; a weak D match, TRBD1 (6 bases). Germline lookup yields CDR1 MDHEN and CDR2 SYDVKM. The CDR3 length is 12 residues. This CDR3 is CASSLRGSRSGF. CDR3 in DNA: TGTGCCAGCAGCCTTAGGGGGTCGCGGAGCGGCTTC.

The table lists this clonotype with a few counts. The chain joins TRBV4-3 to TRBJ1-1; D is possibly TRBD1 (5 bases). Germline V gene data show CDR1 as LGHNA and CDR2 as YSLEER. The CDR3 consists of 15 residues. Trimming took 4 bases from V and 5 from J, leaving 17 bases between them. The DNA for the CDR3 is TGCGCCAGCAGCCTAAGTCGGGGGATAAGAACTGAAGCTTTCTTT. It specifies CASSLSRGIRTEAFF.

This clonotype has a handful of counts. V gene TRBV5-1 combines with J gene TRBJ2-3; D gene unclear. This CDR3 region has 15 residues. CDR1 and CDR2 (germline): SGHRS, YFSETQ. The ends were cut back, 0 bases at V and 4 bases at J, with 12 bases in the middle. CDR3 residues: CASSLEGRIPDTQYF. The CDR3 DNA follows: TGCGCCAGCAGCTTGGAGGGTCGGATCCCAGATACGCAGTATTTT.

The sample holds one count of this clonotype. The chain joins TRBV6-1 to TRBJ1-3; perhaps TRBD1 as D (6 bases). Germline assignment: CDR1 MNHNS and CDR2 SASEGT. The CDR3 extends over 15 amino acids. The V end was cut by 6 bases, the J end by 1 base, with 13 bases between. CDR3 in DNA: TGTGCCAGCAGACTACAGGGAGGGTCTGGAAACACCATATATTTT. Encoded protein: CASRLQGGSGNTIYF.

This chain links TRBV11-3 with TRBJ2-1, with D perhaps being TRBD1 or TRBD2 (5 bases each). The ends were cut back, 1 base at V and 5 bases at J, with 9 bases in the middle. There are 14 residues in the CDR3. The V gene's germline CDR1 is SGHNT and CDR2 YENEEA. CDR3 DNA: TGTGCCAGCAGCTTAGGAGGGACCAACAATGAGCAGTTCTTC. This sequence encodes CASSLGGTNNEQFF.

This clonotype was observed a handful of times. The J gene is TRBJ2-4, the V gene TRBV4-1; 8 bases are shared with TRBD1. The V segment lost 3 bases and the J segment 1 base; nucleotides outside the gene matches: 8. CDR1 MGHRA and CDR2 YSYEKL come from the germline V gene. This CDR3 spans 17 amino acids. The CDR3: CASSQMGQGAAKNIQYF. CDR3 bases: TGCGCCAGCAGCCAGATGGGTCAGGGGGCGGCCAAAAACATTCAGTACTTC.

The gene calls are TRBV27 and TRBJ2-1; 10 nucleotides line up with TRBD2. CDR1 and CDR2 (germline): MNHEY, SMNVEV (reference sequence). The CDR3 is made up of 15 amino acids. The V and J ends lost 6 bases and 7 bases, in that order; junction bases with no gene match: 9. CDR3 DNA sequence: TGTGCCAGCAGACGAAGCGGGGGGGCTGCGAATGAGCAGTTCTTC. The encoded protein is CASRRSGGAANEQFF.

The J gene is TRBJ2-3, the V gene TRBV3-1; D unresolved. With 0 bases removed from V and 9 bases from J, the gap between germline ends came to 10 bases. The CDR3 contains 13 residues. Germline V gene data show CDR1 as LGHDT and CDR2 as YNNKEL (reference sequence). In nucleotides, the CDR3 is TGTGCCAGCAGCCAAGATCTCCTACAAACGCAGTATTTT. Translated: CASSQDLLQTQYF.

V is TRBV11-2 and J is TRBJ2-7; 8 bases fit TRBD2. The CDR3 sequence is 14 residues long. Germline-derived CDR1 and CDR2 are SGHAT and FQNNGV. The V segment lost 4 bases and the J segment 4 bases; nucleotides outside the gene matches: 6. The CDR3 reads CASSWLGGGYEQYF. Here the CDR3 DNA reads TGTGCCAGCAGCTGGCTCGGGGGGGGTTACGAGCAGTACTTC. Variable domain in full (rest from reference TRBV11-2 and TRBJ2-7): EAGVAQSPRYKIIEKRQSVAFWCNPISGHATLYWYQQILGQGPKLLIQFQNNGVVDDSQLPKDRFSAERLKGVDSTLKIQPAKLEDSAVYLCASSWLGGGYEQYFGPGTRLTVT.

This clonotype was seen more than once but under ten times. This chain joins TRBV4-2 and TRBJ1-3; D ambiguous. Germline values: CDR1 LGHNA, CDR2 YNFKEQ. V was clipped by 0 bases and J by 1 base, with 4 bases between them. CDR3 length equals 14 residues. The CDR3 is CASSQEQSGNTIYF. The CDR3, as DNA: TGTGCCAGCAGCCAAGAGCAGTCTGGAAACACCATATATTTT.